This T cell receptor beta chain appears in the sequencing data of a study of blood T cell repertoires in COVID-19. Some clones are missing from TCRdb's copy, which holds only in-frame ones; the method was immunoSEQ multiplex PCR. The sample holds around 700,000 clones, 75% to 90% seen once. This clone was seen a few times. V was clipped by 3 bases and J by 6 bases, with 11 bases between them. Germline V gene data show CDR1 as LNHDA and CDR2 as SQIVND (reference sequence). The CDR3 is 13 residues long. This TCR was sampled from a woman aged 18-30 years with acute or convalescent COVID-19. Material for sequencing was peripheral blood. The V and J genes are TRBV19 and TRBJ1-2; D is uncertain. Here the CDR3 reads CASSISGGHGYTF. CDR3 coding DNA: TGTGCCAGTAGTATCTCAGGAGGTCATGGCTACACCTTC.